This TCR beta chain was observed in a study of blood T cell repertoires in COVID-19. In the study overall: The samples span acute and convalescent COVID-19 from the United States, Italy and Spain. Sample material is recorded as cDNA or gDNA derived from T cells, B-cell-depleted T cells, or PBMCs.

The V gene's germline CDR1 is MDHEN and CDR2 SYDVKM. The CDR3 loop spans 15 amino acids. V was clipped by 6 bases and J by 3 bases; unmatched bases: 8. Methods used by the authors: Nucleated cell number was recorded as an estimate derived from reference gene primer amplification. Only in-frame clones appear in the TCRdb table, and some are missing; sequencing was by immunoSEQ multiplex PCR. Clone size and V and J calls were adopted from that table, with D and trimming inferred from the DNA. In the table there are 50,000 to 75,000 clones, about 77% of which are singletons. The receptor's source is a man at least 80 years old with active or convalescent COVID-19. The sequenced sample consisted of peripheral blood. This chain links TRBV28 with TRBJ1-3, with TRBD1 matching 7 bases. This chain's CDR3 is CASSMGQNYGNTIYF. CDR3 nucleotides: TGTGCCAGCAGCATGGGACAGAACTATGGAAACACCATATATTTT.